The present T cell receptor beta chain was sequenced within a study of T-cell memory formation after mild COVID-19. This CDR3 region has 14 residues. The germline V and J ends were trimmed by 8 bases and 6 bases, with 17 bases remaining between them. Looked up from germline, CDR1 is LNHDA and CDR2 is SQIVND (reference sequence). TCRdb reprocessed the 5' RACE reads with MiXCR, giving one entry per CDR3 protein. Of around 110,000 distinct CDR3 sequences listed, 12% are singletons. The TCR originated in an adult woman who had mild COVID-19 (a few samples of this study predate the infection). Cell type and time point are not known. The sample taken for sequencing was PBMCs or a T cell subset sorted from them (not recorded which). This rearrangement joins TRBV19 to TRBJ1-5; TRBD1 might be the D (5 bases). CDR3 DNA: TGTGCCAGTGCGACAGATGCCGTAAGTCAGCCCCAGCATTTT. Its protein product is CASATDAVSQPQHF.